Here is one T cell receptor (beta chain) with its context. The PCR had 60 Vbeta and 13 Jbeta primers. The protocol was immunoSEQ multiplex PCR, while the TCRdb copy is restricted to in-frame clones and leaves out a portion. The table includes about 64,000 clones, 85% detected once. The data originate from a study of cytomegalovirus exposure and HLA in healthy donors. The ends lost 5 bases at V and 4 bases at J; junction bases unmatched: 1. The CDR3 extends over 14 amino acids. CDR1 and CDR2 from the germline V gene are SNHLY and FYNNEI. The chain uses TRBV2 and TRBJ2-2; 10 bases align to TRBD2. The specimen sequenced was PBMCs. The receptor's source is a female donor in good health and CMV-seronegative. The CDR3 coding sequence is TGTGCCAGCAGTCGACTAGCGGGCACCGGGGAGCTGTTTTTT. Amino acids: CASSRLAGTGELFF.